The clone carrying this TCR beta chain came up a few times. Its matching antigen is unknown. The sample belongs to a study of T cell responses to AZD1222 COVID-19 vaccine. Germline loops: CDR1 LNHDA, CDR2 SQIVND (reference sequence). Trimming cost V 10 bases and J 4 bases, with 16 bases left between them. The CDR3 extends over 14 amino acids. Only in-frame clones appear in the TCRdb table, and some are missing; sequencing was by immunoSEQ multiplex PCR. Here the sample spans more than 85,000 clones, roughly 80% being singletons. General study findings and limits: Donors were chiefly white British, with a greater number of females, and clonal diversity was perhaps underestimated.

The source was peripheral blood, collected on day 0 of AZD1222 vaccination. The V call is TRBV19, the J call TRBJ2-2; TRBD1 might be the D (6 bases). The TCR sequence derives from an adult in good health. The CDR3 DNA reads TGTGCCATTAAGAACAGGGAAAGCACCGGGGAGCTGTTTTTT. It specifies CAIKNRESTGELFF.